This T cell receptor (beta chain) was recorded in a study of T cells in localized non-small cell lung cancer. Assay: immunoSEQ multiplex PCR; the TCRdb copy retains only in-frame clones and omits some. Of about 21,000 clones in the sample, 70% to 90% are singletons; the top ten hold roughly 30%. As regards this clone: Its antigen remains unknown.

CDR3 length: 14 amino acids. In germline, CDR1 is SGHKS, CDR2 YYEKEE (reference sequence). V was clipped by 6 bases and J by 2 bases, with 15 bases between them. Findings and caveats of the study: For the top 100 tumor clones, a median about 56 also appeared in adjacent lung. Longer overall survival was seen with higher T cell density measured in blood.

This TCR was sampled from a male donor at least 60 years old with stage II lung adenocarcinoma. J is TRBJ2-7 and V is TRBV5-5; tentatively, D is TRBD2 (5 bases). The sample in question was peripheral blood mononuclear cells, obtained before any cancer treatment. Here the CDR3 reads CASIGRGFAYEQYF. In nucleotides, the CDR3 is TGTGCCAGCATCGGCCGGGGTTTTGCCTACGAGCAGTACTTC.